This is a list of T cell receptor beta chains from one sample in a study of shared clonotypes between healthy human individuals. TCRdb keeps only in-frame clones here, not all; method: immunoSEQ multiplex PCR. The sample shows about 670,000 clones, 72% of them seen only once. The sample taken for sequencing was memory CD4+ T cells sorted from blood. These receptors were taken from a woman in her thirties in good health. Each CDR3 is given with its conserved first and last residue. D genes are given only for firm matches. Expanded clones are given a class, and other clones once, few, many or no size at all.

V gene	clone size	D gene	J gene	CDR3 protein	CDR3 DNA
TRBV7-2	-	-	TRBJ2-1	CASSLNAPYEQFF	TGTGCCAGCAGCTTAAACGCGCCCTATGAGCAGTTCTTC
TRBV29-1	-	-	TRBJ1-1	CSVHQTFDTEAFF	TGCAGCGTTCACCAAACCTTCGACACTGAAGCTTTCTTT
TRBV28	few	-	TRBJ2-7	CASRPGLESYEQYF	TGTGCCAGCAGGCCGGGACTGGAGTCCTACGAGCAGTACTTC
TRBV4-2	once	-	TRBJ2-7	CASSQERSRRGRYEQYF	TGTGCCAGCAGCCAAGAAAGATCTCGCAGGGGCCGGTACGAGCAGTACTTC
TRBV5-1	-	TRBD1	TRBJ2-3	CASSLGQGSDTQYF	TGCGCCAGCAGCTTAGGACAGGGGTCAGATACGCAGTATTTT
TRBV19	-	-	TRBJ1-1	CASSNGQVNTEAFF	TGTGCCAGTAGTAATGGACAAGTGAACACTGAAGCTTTCTTT
TRBV6-5	-	-	TRBJ2-5	CASSYRGTQYF	TGTGCCAGCAGTTACAGAGGGACCCAGTACTTC
TRBV6-6	-	-	TRBJ2-7	CASSYGGGEQYF	TGTGCCAGCAGTTACGGGGGAGGCGAGCAGTACTTC
TRBV5-4	-	-	TRBJ1-1	CASRVDGGWGNTEAFF	TGTGCCAGCAGAGTAGATGGAGGGTGGGGCAACACTGAAGCTTTCTTT
TRBV2	once	-	TRBJ2-3	CASSDGPDGTDTQYF	TGTGCCAGCAGTGATGGCCCCGATGGGACAGATACGCAGTATTTT
TRBV6-5	few	TRBD1	TRBJ2-7	CASSGSFTGVGEQYF	TGTGCCAGCAGTGGCTCCTTCACAGGGGTAGGTGAGCAGTACTTC
TRBV6-6	-	-	TRBJ2-7	CASSYLDIYEQYF	TGTGCCAGCAGTTACTTGGACATCTACGAGCAGTACTTC
TRBV11-2	once	-	TRBJ2-1	CASSLDRWGNEQFF	TGTGCCAGCAGCTTAGATCGCTGGGGTAATGAGCAGTTCTTC
TRBV28	-	-	TRBJ2-7	CASSLDEDEQYF	TGTGCCAGCAGTTTAGACGAGGACGAGCAGTACTTC
TRBV6-1	few	TRBD1	TRBJ2-5	CASRIIGQGKTQYF	TGTGCCAGCAGAATTATCGGACAGGGAAAGACCCAGTACTTC
TRBV14	many	TRBD1	TRBJ1-1	CASSQQGDTEAFF	TGTGCCAGCAGCCAACAGGGGGACACTGAAGCTTTCTTT
TRBV30	-	TRBD1	TRBJ2-2	CAWDRGSGELFF	TGTGCCTGGGACAGGGGGTCGGGGGAGCTGTTTTTT
TRBV7-8	-	TRBD1	TRBJ2-7	CASSSTTGPYEQYF	TGTGCCAGCAGCTCCACGACAGGGCCCTACGAGCAGTACTTC
TRBV2	-	-	TRBJ1-1	CASSEILGGVMNTEAFF	TGTGCCAGCAGTGAAATCCTCGGAGGGGTCATGAACACTGAAGCTTTCTTT
TRBV28	-	-	TRBJ2-4	CASSSPGQLAKNIQYF	TGTGCCAGCAGCTCCCCGGGACAATTGGCCAAAAACATTCAGTACTTC
TRBV5-1	-	-	TRBJ1-3	CASSLGTAGNTIYF	TGCGCCAGCAGCTTGGGAACTGCGGGAAACACCATATATTTT
TRBV7-9	-	TRBD2	TRBJ2-2	CASSLPAGRGTGELFF	TGTGCCAGCAGCTTACCAGCGGGAAGAGGGACCGGGGAGCTGTTTTTT
TRBV27	once	TRBD2	TRBJ2-1	CASSTYSREEQFF	TGTGCCAGCAGTACCTATTCCCGGGAGGAACAGTTCTTC
TRBV7-9	-	-	TRBJ2-5	CASSFLRVPGTETQYF	TGTGCCAGCAGCTTTCTCCGGGTCCCCGGAACTGAGACCCAGTACTTC
TRBV7-9	-	-	TRBJ1-1	CASSLERGSNTEAFF	TGTGCCAGCAGCTTAGAAAGGGGGAGCAACACTGAAGCTTTCTTT
TRBV7-2	once	TRBD1	TRBJ2-1	CASSLNRGRNEQFF	TGTGCCAGCAGCTTAAACAGGGGGCGAAATGAGCAGTTCTTC
TRBV19	-	TRBD1	TRBJ2-7	CASSMQGADYEQYF	TGTGCCAGTAGTATGCAGGGGGCTGACTACGAGCAGTACTTC
TRBV7-2	-	-	TRBJ1-1	CASSERVPEAFF	TGTGCCAGCAGCGAACGAGTACCTGAAGCTTTCTTT
TRBV7-6	few	TRBD2	TRBJ2-2	CASSRSTSGMGGELFF	TGTGCCAGCAGCAGATCGACTAGCGGGATGGGCGGGGAGCTGTTTTTT
TRBV2	-	-	TRBJ1-2	CASSGLGSRSGYTF	TGTGCCAGCAGTGGTTTGGGGTCGCGTTCAGGCTACACCTTC
TRBV6-1	-	-	TRBJ1-1	CASSEETIGRTFF	TGTGCCAGCAGTGAAGAGACTATCGGCAGGACCTTCTTT
TRBV5-1	-	-	TRBJ1-3	CASSLGGRGGNTIYF	TGCGCCAGCAGCTTGGGAGGACGGGGTGGAAACACCATATATTTT
TRBV7-9	-	TRBD1	TRBJ1-5	CASSPQGARQPQHF	TGTGCCAGCAGCCCACAGGGGGCAAGGCAGCCCCAGCATTTT
TRBV7-2	-	TRBD1	TRBJ2-7	CASSLGLGTGSYEQYF	TGTGCCAGCAGCTTAGGGCTAGGGACAGGATCCTACGAGCAGTACTTC
TRBV28	-	TRBD2	TRBJ2-3	CASSRLAESPNTQYF	TGTGCCAGCAGTCGACTAGCGGAGTCCCCAAATACGCAGTATTTT
TRBV14	-	TRBD1	TRBJ2-7	CASSRRQQGALEQYF	TGTGCCAGCAGCCGACGTCAACAGGGGGCGCTTGAGCAGTACTTC
TRBV6-5	-	-	TRBJ1-1	CATTQGDTEAFF	TGTGCCACCACGCAGGGTGACACTGAAGCTTTCTTT
TRBV2	-	TRBD1	TRBJ1-5	CASRGTVSNQPQHF	TGTGCCAGCAGAGGGACAGTTAGCAATCAGCCCCAGCATTTT
TRBV28	-	TRBD1	TRBJ2-7	CASSLVGQGIYEQYF	TGTGCCAGCAGTTTAGTGGGACAGGGCATTTACGAGCAGTACTTC
TRBV11-2	-	TRBD2	TRBJ2-3	CASSSPGTKSTDTQYF	TGTGCCAGCAGCTCACCCGGGACTAAAAGCACAGATACGCAGTATTTT
TRBV6-5	-	TRBD1	TRBJ1-3	CASSNRGSSGNTIYF	TGTGCCAGCAGCAACAGGGGAAGCTCTGGAAACACCATATATTTT
TRBV5-1	-	TRBD2	TRBJ2-5	CASSSLAGASETQYF	TGCGCCAGCAGCTCTCTAGCGGGAGCGTCCGAGACCCAGTACTTC
TRBV19	-	-	TRBJ1-3	CASWGGGRRPPLGNTIYF	TGTGCCAGTTGGGGCGGCGGACGGCGTCCACCGTTGGGAAACACCATATATTTT
TRBV7-2	few	-	TRBJ2-1	CASSSEGYNEQFF	TGTGCCAGCAGCTCGGAGGGATACAATGAGCAGTTCTTC
TRBV27	few	-	TRBJ1-1	CASSLSWDTNTEAFF	TGTGCCAGCAGTTTATCTTGGGACACAAACACTGAAGCTTTCTTT
TRBV18	once	TRBD1	TRBJ1-1	CASSPRDGTGEVDTEAFF	TGTGCCAGCTCACCAAGGGACGGGACAGGGGAAGTCGACACTGAAGCTTTCTTT
TRBV18	-	TRBD2	TRBJ2-1	CASSPPDGRGYNEQFF	TGTGCCAGCTCACCACCTGACGGGAGGGGCTACAATGAGCAGTTCTTC
TRBV4-1	-	TRBD1	TRBJ1-1	CASSQSMGQRLMNTEAFF	TGCGCCAGCAGCCAATCGATGGGACAGAGACTTATGAACACTGAAGCTTTCTTT
TRBV5-1	-	TRBD2	TRBJ2-1	CASSMASGSYNEQFF	TGCGCCAGCAGCATGGCTAGCGGTTCGTACAATGAGCAGTTCTTC
TRBV7-2	-	TRBD2	TRBJ2-4	CASSWSGTSSAKNIQYF	TGTGCCAGCAGCTGGTCCGGGACTAGTTCAGCCAAAAACATTCAGTACTTC
TRBV19	few	TRBD1	TRBJ2-5	CASSIRWTGGKETQYF	TGTGCCAGTAGTATCCGATGGACAGGGGGGAAAGAGACCCAGTACTTC
TRBV18	-	-	TRBJ1-1	CASSPTGLNTEAFF	TGTGCCAGCTCACCTACAGGGTTGAACACTGAAGCTTTCTTT
TRBV28	-	TRBD1	TRBJ1-2	CASSSPDRDFPLGTF	TGTGCCAGCAGTTCCCCGGACAGGGATTTCCCACTCGGCACCTTC
TRBV4-1	-	-	TRBJ1-6	CASSQERRRDSSSYNSPLHF	TGCGCCAGCAGCCAAGAAAGACGCCGGGACTCGAGCTCCTATAATTCACCCCTCCACTTT
TRBV28	-	-	TRBJ1-1	CASSLFFTEAFF	TGTGCCAGCAGTTTATTTTTCACTGAAGCTTTCTTT
TRBV28	-	TRBD2	TRBJ2-5	CAIETSAGETQYF	TGTGCCATCGAGACTAGCGCGGGTGAGACCCAGTACTTC
TRBV6-1	-	-	TRBJ2-7	CASSEGDLSYEQYF	TGTGCCAGCAGTGAGGGGGACTTAAGCTACGAGCAGTACTTC